This TCR beta chain was sequenced in a study of T cell responses to AZD1222 COVID-19 vaccine. General study points: Clonal diversity may have been underestimated in mostly white British donors. Of the AZD1222 recipients, only six were seropositive at baseline. Spike-wide vaccine-associated CD4 TCRs dominated at 160-218 and 743-854.

The method was immunoSEQ multiplex PCR; TCRdb's version includes in-frame clones alone and lacks a portion of them. The repertoire consists of about 150,000 clones, with 90% to 95% occurring once and the leading ten covering approximately 3.6%. Second doses that came at about 4 or about 12 weeks were put together. Germline-derived CDR1 and CDR2 are SGHDT and YYEEEE. The V gene lost 2 bases and the J gene lost 7 bases, with 10 bases spanning the gap. The CDR3 runs to 14 residues. With respect to this clone: Its antigen remains unidentified.

This clonotype was sampled from an adult who received the AZD1222 COVID-19 vaccine. The J gene is TRBJ1-6, the V gene TRBV5-6; no clear D gene. The sequencing used peripheral blood, collected 28 days after the second AZD1222 dose. CDR3 nucleotides: TGTGCCAGCAGCTTAGAAGTATACAATTCACCCCTCCACTTT. Its protein product is CASSLEVYNSPLHF.